The present TCR beta chain was sequenced within a study of vaccination effects on CD4 cells after COVID-19 (dated by TCRdb to 2021 to 2024). Looking at the study overall: Each participant got two doses of an mRNA SARS-CoV-2 vaccine, either BNT162b2 or mRNA-1273. SARS-CoV-2 spike-specific CD4+ TCR repertoires from before and after mRNA vaccination were compared in COVID-19 convalescent patients and in infection-naive vaccine recipients. Altogether, over 9 COVID-19 convalescent patients and 4 SARS-CoV-2-naive healthy vaccine recipients made up the full study. Cultures from other donors in the study were sequenced with the Oncomine TCR Beta short-read assay on an Illumina iSeq 100. General findings and caveats noted by the study authors: The study was limited by a small number of convalescent patients, and early post-infection timepoints were lacking. At late post-vaccination timepoints, both infection-induced and vaccine-induced clones showed marked clonal contraction, consistent with waning T cell responses. Among healthy vaccine recipients, nearly all vaccine-induced clones were SARS-CoV-2 mono-reactive, and only 1 of 255 was cross-reactive with common cold coronaviruses.

Comments on this clone: No cognate antigen has been identified for it. No base-level quality is on record; no much larger clone is a single base apart.

As encoded in the germline V gene, CDR1 is SGHVS while CDR2 is FQNEAQ. The CDR3 has 15 amino acids, counting the end cysteine and phenylalanine. Just the 45-base CDR3 DNA is kept, in frame starting at base 1. Trimming leaves V shorter by 1 base and J shorter by 5 bases, with the junction holding 3 bases beyond the gene matches. To identify antigen-specific CD4+ T cell clonotypes by their expansion, the ViraFEST assay first stimulated PBMC with viral peptide pools and then applied TCR sequencing. After roughly 11 days of culture, CD4+ T cells were isolated with the EasySep CD4+ T cell isolation kit. Healthy vaccine recipients had no prior SARS-CoV-2 infection, confirmed by negative nucleocapsid antibodies before and after vaccination. About 2.1 million PBMC per well were cultured with about 9.6 ug/ml peptides in IMDM containing 5% human AB serum, approximately 9.9 IU/ml IL-2 and gentamicin. On days 3 and 7, half of the culture medium was replaced with fresh IL-2-containing medium. Unless noted otherwise, every peptide stimulation condition was grown in triplicate wells. PBMC were separated from whole blood using Ficoll-Paque Plus gradient centrifugation and were then either cryopreserved at -140C or used fresh. Overlapping peptide pools spanned the spike proteins of SARS-CoV-2 and the common cold coronaviruses HCoV-NL63, HCoV-OC43 and HCoV-229E. Genomic DNA was extracted from cultured CD4+ T cells with the QIAamp micro DNA kit.

Library method: the immunoSEQ multiplex PCR assay. DNA from the cultured and isolated CD4+ T cells underwent TCR beta CDR3 sequencing. The authors' pipeline ran thus. Non-productive TCR sequences were removed, reads were trimmed to the CDR3 region, and CDR3s of at least 7 amino acids were retained. Antigen-specific clonotypes were identified with the MANAFEST web app by comparing expansion in peptide wells against reference cultures. To be called positive, a clone needed expansion at FDR<0.05 compared with the reference and with all other wells, an odds ratio greater than 5, and a frequency greater than 0.1% in two replicate wells. A clonotype was called cross-reactive if it was significantly expanded both in SARS-CoV-2 spike wells and in at least one common cold coronavirus spike condition. CDR3 similarity was assessed by Levenshtein distance with the stringdist R package, and unrooted trees were built with ape in R 3.6.1. TCRdb took over this immuneACCESS table, retaining in-frame rearrangements with V and J assigned. Such tables are incomplete; in checked studies, under half of the missing clones stem from an unresolved V gene, and the remainder is unexplained. V and J calls and clone size come straight from that table; D and trimming were deduced from the DNA. This sample comprises tens of thousands of clones, roughly 76% of them detected only once. The top ten clonotypes cover roughly 3.1% of the sample.

The origin of this receptor is a human donor who received a COVID-19 vaccine. This sample comprised CD4+ T cells from PBMCs cultured with HCoV-NL63 spike peptides, obtained before COVID-19 vaccination. The cell subset or site label for this specimen denotes: HCoV-NL63 spike overlapping peptide pool stimulation. The rearrangement joined TRBV7-8 to TRBJ1-5; a stretch of 9 junction bases matches TRBD1. The bases are TGTGCCAGCAGCTTAGAAGGGACAGGGTATCAGCCCCAGCATTTT. Its product reads: CASSLEGTGYQPQHF.